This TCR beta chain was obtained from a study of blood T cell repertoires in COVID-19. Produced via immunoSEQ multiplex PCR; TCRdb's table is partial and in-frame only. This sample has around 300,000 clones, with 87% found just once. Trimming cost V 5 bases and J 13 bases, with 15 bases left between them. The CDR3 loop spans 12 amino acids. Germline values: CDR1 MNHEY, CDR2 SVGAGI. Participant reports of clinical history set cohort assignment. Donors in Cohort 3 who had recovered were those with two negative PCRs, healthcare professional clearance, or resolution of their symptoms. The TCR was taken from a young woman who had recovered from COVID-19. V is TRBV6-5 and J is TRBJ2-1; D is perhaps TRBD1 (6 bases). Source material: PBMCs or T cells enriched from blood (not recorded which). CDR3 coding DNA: TGTGCCAGCAGTCCCCCCGGACAGTATCAGTTCTTC. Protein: CASSPPGQYQFF.